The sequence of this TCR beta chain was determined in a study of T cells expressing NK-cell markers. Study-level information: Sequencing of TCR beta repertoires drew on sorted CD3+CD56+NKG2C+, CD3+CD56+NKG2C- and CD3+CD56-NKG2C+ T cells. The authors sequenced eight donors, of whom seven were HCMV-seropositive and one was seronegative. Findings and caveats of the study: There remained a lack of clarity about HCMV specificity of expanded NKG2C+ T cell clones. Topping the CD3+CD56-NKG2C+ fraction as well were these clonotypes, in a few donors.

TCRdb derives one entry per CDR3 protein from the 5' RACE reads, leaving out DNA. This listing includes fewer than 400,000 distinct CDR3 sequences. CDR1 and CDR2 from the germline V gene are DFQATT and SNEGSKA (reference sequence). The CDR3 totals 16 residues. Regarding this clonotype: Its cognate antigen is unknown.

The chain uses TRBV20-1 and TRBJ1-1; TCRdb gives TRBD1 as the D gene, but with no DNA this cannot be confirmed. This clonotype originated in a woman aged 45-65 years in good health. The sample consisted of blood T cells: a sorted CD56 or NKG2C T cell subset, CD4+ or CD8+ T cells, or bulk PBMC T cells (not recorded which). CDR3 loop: CSAREAGQRMNTEAFF.